The 32 T cell receptor beta chains below were found in one sample sequenced in a study of T-cell reconstitution after alpha-beta-depleted transplantation in children. The library targeted TCRbeta and was prepared with unique molecular identifiers. Using its own MiXCR run on the PCR reads, TCRdb lists one record per CDR3 protein. The sample contains about 350,000 distinct CDR3 sequences, 13% of which appear only once. Sequences were derived from PBMCs, sampled from the stem cell graft. Source of these receptors: a human donor who donated a stem cell graft to a child with Fanconi anemia.

This clonotype occurred a few times. The chain carries TRBV9 and TRBJ2-5; a weak D match, TRBD2 (6 bases). The V gene's germline CDR1 is SGDLS and CDR2 YYNGEE. This CDR3 is 16 amino acids long. Deletions cut 0 bases from V and 2 bases from J, with 14 bases between. The CDR3 protein is CASSVAAGGFQETQYF. The CDR3 region has the DNA TGTGCCAGCAGCGTAGCAGCGGGCGGTTTTCAAGAGACCCAGTACTTC.

This clonotype was counted at least ten times. This chain links TRBV7-2 with TRBJ2-1, with D possibly matching TRBD2 (5 bases). Trimming removed 2 bases from V and 8 bases from J, with 13 bases in between. The CDR3 sequence is 14 residues long. Germline assignment: CDR1 SGHTA and CDR2 FQGNSA. CDR3 in amino acids: CASSLSLVGDEQFF. CDR3 DNA: TGTGCCAGCAGCTTATCACTAGTCGGGGATGAGCAGTTCTTC.

This clonotype came up many times. The gene calls are TRBV7-2 and TRBJ1-6, with TRBD1 as a possible D gene (5 bases). Looked up from germline, CDR1 is SGHTA and CDR2 is FQGNSA. The V end lost 4 bases, the J end lost 4 bases, and 8 bases lay between the germline ends. The CDR3 extends over 14 amino acids. The CDR3 sequence is CASSWTPYNSPLHF. In DNA form, the CDR3 reads TGTGCCAGCAGCTGGACACCTTATAATTCACCCCTCCACTTT.

This clonotype was counted a few times. This chain joins TRBV6-1 and TRBJ2-5, with a weak D call TRBD1 (6 bases). The CDR3 sequence is 16 residues long. Looked up from germline, CDR1 is MNHNS and CDR2 is SASEGT. V was shortened by 8 bases and J by 5 bases, with 24 bases between the two germline ends. The CDR3 protein is CASQTGLMDLVETQYF. DNA of the CDR3: TGTGCCAGCCAGACAGGCTTGATGGATCTTGTCGAGACCCAGTACTTC.

The genes are TRBV6-1 and TRBJ1-1; 9 positions agree with TRBD1. This CDR3 comprises 15 residues. The germline CDR1 and CDR2 sequences are MNHNS and SASEGT. V gave up 6 bases and J gave up 4 bases; unmatched junction bases: 9. CDR3 residues: CASSAGQGRGTEAFF. CDR3 coding DNA: TGTGCCAGCAGCGCCGGACAGGGGCGGGGCACTGAAGCTTTCTTT.

V gene TRBV18 combines with J gene TRBJ2-6; no clear D gene. Deletions cut 4 bases from V and 1 base from J, with 14 bases between. This CDR3 is built from 17 residues. Germline CDR1 reads KGHSH; CDR2 reads LQKENI. The CDR3 bases are TGTGCCAGCTCACATGACATGCCCAGATCTGGGGCCAACGTCCTGACTTTC. Its protein is CASSHDMPRSGANVLTF. Using reference TRBV18 and TRBJ2-6 for the parts outside the CDR3, the full variable domain is NAGVMQNPRHLVRRRGQEARLRCSPMKGHSHVYWYRQLPEEGLKFMVYLQKENIIDESGMPKERFSAEFPKEGPSILRIQQVVRGDSAAYFCASSHDMPRSGANVLTFGAGSRLTVL.

This clonotype was counted ten times or more. The rearrangement uses TRBV29-1 and TRBJ2-1; D gene unclear. CDR3 length: 14 amino acids. V was clipped by 7 bases and J by 3 bases, with 16 bases between them. Germline V gene lookup returns CDR1 SQVTM and CDR2 ANQGSEA. CDR3 residues: CSGLRPRGYNEQFF. Here the CDR3 DNA reads TGCAGCGGCCTCCGACCGAGAGGCTACAATGAGCAGTTCTTC.

This clonotype was counted between two and nine times. V gene TRBV20-1 combines with J gene TRBJ2-7; D might be TRBD2 (7 bases). Germline V CDR1 and CDR2: DFQATT, SNEGSKA (reference sequence). The CDR3 loop spans 15 amino acids. The V gene lost 0 bases and the J gene lost 3 bases, with 15 bases spanning the gap. As DNA, the CDR3 is TGCAGTGCTAGAGATAGGGAGGGGGGGATCTACGAGCAGTACTTC. Protein: CSARDREGGIYEQYF.

This clonotype showed up many times. The V and J genes are TRBV3-1 and TRBJ2-5; D is perhaps TRBD1 or TRBD2 (5 bases each). Germline assignment: CDR1 LGHDT and CDR2 YNNKEL (reference sequence). The CDR3 is 17 residues long. Deletions cut 1 base from V and 4 bases from J, with 19 bases between. The CDR3 DNA is TGTGCCAGCAGCCAAGGGTGGGGGAGTCGAGAAGCAGAGACCCAGTACTTC. Translated, it gives CASSQGWGSREAETQYF.

This clonotype was counted only a few times. V gene TRBV29-1 combines with J gene TRBJ2-7; D gene ambiguous. Looked up from germline, CDR1 is SQVTM and CDR2 is ANQGSEA. V was trimmed by 5 bases and J by 6 bases, leaving 11 bases between them. The CDR3 runs to 11 residues. DNA for the CDR3: TGCAGCGTTTATTCAGGAACCGAGCAGTACGTC. Its protein is CSVYSGTEQYV.

This clonotype appeared a few times. This chain links TRBV7-6 with TRBJ1-1; 8 nucleotides match TRBD1. J gave up 8 bases and V 4 bases, and 12 bases lay outside the gene matches. This CDR3 is 15 amino acids long. Germline CDR1 reads SGHVS; CDR2 reads FNYEAQ. CDR3 residues: CASSSPQGGQIEAFF. In nucleotides, the CDR3 is TGTGCCAGCAGCTCGCCACAGGGGGGACAGATAGAAGCTTTCTTT. Drawing the rest from reference TRBV7-6 and TRBJ1-1, the complete variable domain is GAGVSQSPRYKVTKRGQDVALRCDPISGHVSLYWYRQALGQGPEFLTYFNYEAQQDKSGLPNDRFSAERPEGSISTLTIQRTEQRDSAMYRCASSSPQGGQIEAFFGQGTRLTVV.

This chain joins TRBV7-8 and TRBJ2-1; no firm D call. The CDR3 covers 17 residues. Germline CDR1 is SGHVS and CDR2 is FQNEAQ. V was clipped by 9 bases and J by 0 bases, with 21 bases between them. The CDR3 bases are TGTGCCAGTTCCGGGTCATACCAATATAGCTCCTACAATGAGCAGTTCTTC. Protein sequence: CASSGSYQYSSYNEQFF.

The V gene is TRBV7-8, the J gene TRBJ2-1, with D possibly being TRBD1 (5 bases). Germline values: CDR1 SGHVS, CDR2 FQNEAQ. Trimming pared 0 bases from V and 4 bases from J, leaving 10 bases between. CDR3 length: 15 residues. CDR3: CASSLAQANYNEQFF. As DNA, the CDR3 is TGTGCCAGCAGCTTAGCACAGGCAAATTACAATGAGCAGTTCTTC.

This clonotype was seen at least ten times. The chain links TRBV12-3 or TRBV12-4 to TRBJ2-1, with 8 bases aligning to TRBD1. CDR3 length equals 14 residues. V was clipped by 6 bases and J by 8 bases; unmatched bases: 9. CDR3 sequence: CASSPGQGIYEQFF. The CDR3 nucleotides read TGTGCCAGCAGCCCCGGACAGGGAATCTATGAGCAGTTCTTC.

This clonotype was recorded many times. This chain connects TRBV12-3 or TRBV12-4 to TRBJ1-2; D is undetermined. The CDR3 totals 15 residues. The V gene lost 1 base and the J gene lost 3 bases, with 12 bases spanning the gap. CDR3 sequence reads: CASSLGVGRDYGYTF. CDR3 sequence (DNA): TGTGCCAGCAGTTTAGGGGTAGGGCGAGACTATGGCTACACCTTC.

This clonotype was counted between two and nine times. The V call is TRBV20-1, the J call TRBJ2-1, with 7 positions matching TRBD1. Germline V gene data show CDR1 as DFQATT and CDR2 as SNEGSKA (reference sequence). V was clipped by 0 bases and J by 10 bases; unmatched bases: 6. There are 13 residues in the CDR3. CDR3 sequence (DNA): TGCAGTGCTAGAGATCGGAGGACAGGCGAGCAGTTCTTC. It yields the protein CSARDRRTGEQFF.

This clonotype appeared many times. For the CDR3, the DNA is TGTGCCAGCAGCTCCCGGACAGGGAACTACGAGCAGTACTTC. Its protein is CASSSRTGNYEQYF. This chain connects TRBV7-9 to TRBJ2-7; 8 nucleotides line up with TRBD1. Germline lookup yields CDR1 SEHNR and CDR2 FQNEAQ (reference sequence). J gave up 3 bases and V 4 bases, and 5 bases lay outside the gene matches. The length of the CDR3 is 14 residues. The full variable domain, in which reference TRBV7-9 and TRBJ2-7 provide the parts outside the CDR3, is DTGVSQNPRHKITKRGQNVTFRCDPISEHNRLYWYRQTLGQGPEFLTYFQNEAQLEKSRLLSDRFSAERPKGSFSTLEIQRTEQGDSAMYLCASSSRTGNYEQYFGPGTRLTVT.

The chain couples TRBV28 to TRBJ2-7, with D uncertain. This CDR3 region has 14 residues. Germline values: CDR1 MDHEN, CDR2 SYDVKM. CDR3 nucleotide sequence: TGTACCAGCAGTTTAGGCGCGGACTCCTACGAGCAGTACGTC. Protein product: CTSSLGADSYEQYV.

The chain joins TRBV10-3 to TRBJ1-5, with no clear D. The CDR3 extends over 14 amino acids. Between the trimmed V and J ends, which lost 4 bases and 0 bases, there was a span of 7 bases. Germline-derived CDR1 and CDR2 are ENHRY and SYGVKD. The chain's CDR3 is CAISGHDSNQPQHF. CDR3 nucleotides: TGTGCCATCAGTGGGCACGATAGCAATCAGCCCCAGCATTTT.

This clonotype was counted at least ten times. The chain uses TRBV6-5 and TRBJ1-2, with D hard to call. Germline V gene lookup returns CDR1 MNHEY and CDR2 SVGAGI. V was shortened by 2 bases and J by 5 bases, with 15 bases between the two germline ends. The CDR3 runs 15 residues. CDR3 region: CASSYGPIGRYGYTF. CDR3 sequence (DNA): TGTGCCAGCAGTTACGGCCCCATCGGGCGGTATGGCTACACCTTC.

This clonotype was observed a few times. The chain carries TRBV6-1 and TRBJ2-3; 7 bases are shared with TRBD1. The CDR3 length is 14 residues. After removal of 6 bases from V and 7 bases from J, the junction contained 10 bases not matched to a gene. Germline-derived CDR1 and CDR2 are MNHNS and SASEGT. CDR3 in amino acids: CASSPGQLGNTQYF. In DNA form, the CDR3 reads TGTGCCAGCAGCCCGGGACAGTTGGGGAATACGCAGTATTTT.

This clonotype was counted between two and nine times. This chain links TRBV7-9 with TRBJ1-2, with TRBD1 matching over 7 bases. With V trimmed by 3 bases and J by 6 bases, 1 base remained unmatched. Germline CDR1 is SEHNR and CDR2 is FQNEAQ (reference sequence). The CDR3 is 12 residues long. The CDR3 here is CASSFTGDGYTF. The CDR3 DNA sequence: TGTGCCAGCAGCTTCACAGGGGATGGCTACACCTTC.

This clonotype was detected ten times or more. The chain carries TRBV10-3 and TRBJ2-3; TRBD2 is a possible D gene (7 bases). The V end lost 11 bases, the J end lost 3 bases, and 18 bases lay between the germline ends. Per germline, CDR1 ENHRY and CDR2 SYGVKD. The CDR3 is made up of 14 amino acids. The CDR3 region is CAQSRGGETDTQYF. The CDR3 DNA sequence: TGTGCCCAATCTCGAGGGGGGGAGACAGATACGCAGTATTTT.

This clonotype was seen many times. The chain is built from TRBV27 and TRBJ1-2, with 9 bases lining up with TRBD1. Per the germline V gene, CDR1 is MNHEY and CDR2 is SMNVEV (reference sequence). The junction had 8 bases not matched to a gene; V was cut back by 7 bases and J by 8 bases. This CDR3 has 13 amino acids. The CDR3 nucleotides are TGTGCCAGCAAGACAGGGGGAAACGGGGGCTACACCTTC. Protein: CASKTGGNGGYTF.

The chain uses TRBV2 and TRBJ2-1; D might be TRBD1 (5 bases). There are 13 residues in the CDR3. With 7 bases removed from V and 0 bases from J, the gap between germline ends came to 7 bases. CDR1 and CDR2 (germline): SNHLY, FYNNEI. CDR3 in amino acids: CASTDSSYNEQFF. DNA for the CDR3: TGTGCCAGCACCGACAGCTCCTACAATGAGCAGTTCTTC.

The chain combines TRBV7-9 with TRBJ2-1; the D gene is possibly TRBD2 (6 bases). Germline V gene lookup returns CDR1 SEHNR and CDR2 FQNEAQ (reference sequence). V was trimmed by 3 bases and J by 9 bases, leaving 15 bases between them. The CDR3 spans 14 residues. CDR3 nucleotide sequence: TGTGCCAGCAGCTTCTCGGAGGGAGATACTGAGCAGTTCTTC. Protein product: CASSFSEGDTEQFF.

This clonotype was seen at least ten times. V and J are TRBV12-3 or TRBV12-4 and TRBJ1-2; D is perhaps TRBD1 (5 bases). V was clipped by 2 bases and J by 6 bases, with 10 bases between them. The CDR3 is made up of 13 amino acids. The CDR3 spells CASSLSRVDGYTF. The CDR3 DNA follows: TGTGCCAGCAGTTTAAGCAGGGTGGATGGCTACACCTTC.

This clonotype was seen only a few times. The chain is built from TRBV20-1 and TRBJ2-7; possibly TRBD2 for D (6 bases). Between the trimmed V and J ends, which lost 0 bases and 4 bases, there was a span of 13 bases. Per germline, CDR1 DFQATT and CDR2 SNEGSKA (reference sequence). The CDR3 has 14 residues. As DNA, the CDR3 is TGCAGTGCTAGAGATAGGCGGGGTCGGTACGAGCAGTACTTC. Its translation: CSARDRRGRYEQYF.

This clonotype has ten or more counts. The rearrangement joins TRBV10-2 to TRBJ2-1; TRBD2 agrees at 9 bases. Germline lookup yields CDR1 WSHSY and CDR2 SAAADI. The CDR3 is 13 amino acids. With V trimmed by 7 bases and J by 9 bases, 7 bases remained unmatched. The CDR3 sequence is CASTGGGAREQFF. The DNA of the CDR3 is TGCGCCAGCACGGGCGGGGGGGCACGTGAGCAGTTCTTC.

This clonotype was seen more than once but under ten times. DNA for the CDR3: TGTGCCAGCAGCCAAGCCGGGGCGACAGATACGCAGTATTTT. Protein: CASSQAGATDTQYF. The V call is TRBV4-2, the J call TRBJ2-3, with D tentatively TRBD1 or TRBD2 (5 bases each). The V end was cut by 1 base, the J end by 3 bases, with 8 bases between. Per the germline V gene, CDR1 is LGHNA and CDR2 is YNFKEQ. The CDR3 contains 14 residues.

The V gene is TRBV4-3, the J gene TRBJ2-5; a weak D match, TRBD1 (6 bases). V lost 3 bases to trimming and J lost 13 bases, with 24 bases between them. This CDR3 is 15 amino acids long. Germline V gives CDR1 LGHNA, CDR2 YSLEER. CDR3 residues: CASSQGHNLQETVYF. CDR3 nucleotides: TGCGCCAGCAGCCAGGGACACAACCTCCAAGAGACTGTGTACTTC.

This clonotype turned up a few times. V and J are TRBV12-3 or TRBV12-4 and TRBJ2-3; D is possibly TRBD2 (6 bases). Trimming pared 3 bases from V and 11 bases from J, leaving 21 bases between. The CDR3 runs to 15 residues. In DNA, the CDR3 is TGTGCCAGCAGTTTCACACCACGGGACTCCGGTATGCAGTATTTT. Its translation is CASSFTPRDSGMQYF.